The 8 T cell receptor beta chains listed next were all sequenced from one sample in a study of blood T cell repertoires in COVID-19. Sequencing was performed with immunoSEQ multiplex PCR; in TCRdb, only in-frame clones are kept and a portion is missing. The sample gives 150,000 to 200,000 clones, around 86% of which show up once; more than 6.5% is in the top ten. The sample consisted of peripheral blood. The receptors originated from a woman older than 75 in a cohort sampled during active or convalescent COVID-19.

The chain joins TRBV10-2 to TRBJ1-6, with 9 bases lining up with TRBD1. CDR3 length: 14 residues. Germline lookup yields CDR1 WSHSY and CDR2 SAAADI. Germline trimming cut 5 bases from V and 7 bases from J; bases unmatched to any gene: 3. The CDR3 sequence is CASSTTGGNSPLHF. The CDR3, as DNA: TGCGCCAGCAGTACGACAGGGGGGAATTCACCCCTCCACTTT.

The rearrangement links TRBV5-1 to TRBJ2-7, with 7 positions matching TRBD1. The CDR3 has 15 amino acids. V was clipped by 3 bases and J by 3 bases; unmatched bases: 9. Germline V CDR1 and CDR2: SGHRS, YFSETQ. Here the CDR3 reads CASSYGQAPNYEQYF. In DNA, the CDR3 is TGCGCCAGCAGCTATGGACAGGCGCCTAACTACGAGCAGTACTTC.

The chain employs TRBV6-5 and TRBJ1-2; TRBD1 matches at 7 bases. In germline, CDR1 is MNHEY, CDR2 SVGAGI. Trimming cost V 6 bases and J 1 base; bases outside gene matches: 8. The CDR3 is made up of 15 amino acids. CDR3 bases: TGTGCCAGCAGGCCGCTTACAGGGGTTAACTATGGCTACACCTTC. Residues: CASRPLTGVNYGYTF.

The genes are TRBV5-6 and TRBJ2-7; TRBD1 agrees at 11 bases. This CDR3 region has 15 residues. Germline V gives CDR1 SGHDT, CDR2 YYEEEE. The V segment lost 4 bases and the J segment 4 bases; nucleotides outside the gene matches: 7. CDR3 bases: TGTGCCAGCAGCCCGGGGACAGGGGGTTTTTACGAGCAGTACTTC. Residues: CASSPGTGGFYEQYF.

The CDR3 loop reads CASSRPRLAGDYEQYV. CDR3 sequence (DNA): TGCGCCAGCAGTCGACCTCGACTAGCGGGAGACTACGAGCAGTACGTC. V and J are TRBV23-1 and TRBJ2-7, with 12 bases fitting TRBD2. TRBV23-1 is an open reading frame whose function is uncertain. After removal of 4 bases from V and 3 bases from J, the junction contained 7 bases not matched to a gene. The CDR3 extends over 16 amino acids.

This chain uses TRBV10-3 with TRBJ2-7; perhaps TRBD2 as D (6 bases). The CDR3 runs 13 residues. The germline gives CDR1 ENHRY, CDR2 SYGVKD. V was trimmed by 0 bases and J by 8 bases, leaving 11 bases between them. In DNA, the CDR3 is TGTGCCATCAGTGAGTCGGAGGGGAATCAGCAGTACTTC. Protein sequence: CAISESEGNQQYF.

This chain joins TRBV28 and TRBJ1-3, with TRBD1 matching over 7 bases. This CDR3 comprises 15 residues. The V gene's germline CDR1 is MDHEN and CDR2 SYDVKM. Unmatched junction bases numbered 7, after V lost 5 bases and J lost 3 bases. The CDR3 DNA reads as TGTGCCAGCAGTCCCCATCGGGACAGTGGAAACACCATATATTTT. Protein sequence: CASSPHRDSGNTIYF.

This clone was recorded only once. The chain recombines TRBV4-3 with TRBJ2-7; 13 bases map to TRBD2. The germline V gene has CDR1 LGHNA and CDR2 YSLEER. The CDR3 has 17 amino acids. J gave up 4 bases and V 3 bases, and 9 bases lay outside the gene matches. Here the CDR3 reads CASSQARGLAGPYEQYF. CDR3 bases: TGCGCCAGCAGCCAGGCCCGGGGACTAGCGGGGCCGTACGAGCAGTACTTC.